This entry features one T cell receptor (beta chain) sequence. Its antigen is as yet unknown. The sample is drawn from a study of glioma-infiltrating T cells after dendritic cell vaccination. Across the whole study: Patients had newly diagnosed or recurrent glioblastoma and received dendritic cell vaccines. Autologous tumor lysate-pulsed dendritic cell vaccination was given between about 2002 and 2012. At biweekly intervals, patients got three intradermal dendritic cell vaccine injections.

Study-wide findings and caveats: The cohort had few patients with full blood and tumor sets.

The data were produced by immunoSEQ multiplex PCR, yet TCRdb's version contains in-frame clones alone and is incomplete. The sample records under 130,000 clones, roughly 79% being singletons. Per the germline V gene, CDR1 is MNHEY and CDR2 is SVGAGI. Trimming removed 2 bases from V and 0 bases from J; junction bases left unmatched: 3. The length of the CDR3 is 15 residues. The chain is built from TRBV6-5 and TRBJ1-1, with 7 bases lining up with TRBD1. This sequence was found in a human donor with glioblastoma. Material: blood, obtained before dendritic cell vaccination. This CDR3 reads CASSYTGQLNTEAFF. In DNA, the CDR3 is TGTGCCAGCAGTTACACGGGACAGCTGAACACTGAAGCTTTCTTT.